This T cell receptor (beta chain) emerged from a study of T cell responses to AZD1222 COVID-19 vaccine. Broader study findings: The donor cohort was predominantly white British with a female majority, and clonal diversity may have been underestimated.

CDR1 is SGHRS and CDR2 is YFSETQ in the germline V gene. This CDR3 has 15 amino acids. Between the trimmed V and J ends, which lost 6 bases and 4 bases, there was a span of 14 bases. Measured with immunoSEQ multiplex PCR; TCRdb has only the in-frame clones, and not every one. The sample has about 180,000 clones, around 90% seen once. With regard to this clone: Its antigen is as yet unknown.

The V call is TRBV5-1, the J call TRBJ2-6, with D perhaps given as TRBD1 or TRBD2 (5 bases each). This sample comprised peripheral blood, obtained 28 days after the second dose of the MenACWY control vaccine. The TCR originated in an adult who received the MenACWY meningococcal vaccine as a control. The CDR3 nucleotides read TGCGCCAGCACCCTGAGGGGTGCCGGGGCCAACGTCCTGACTTTC. Protein product: CASTLRGAGANVLTF.